These 6 T cell receptor beta chains came from one sample sequenced in a study of shared clonotypes between healthy human individuals. Assay used: immunoSEQ multiplex PCR; TCRdb lists only in-frame clones, some missing. The sample has about 1.4 million clones; approximately 97% are singletons. Specimen: naive CD4+ T cells sorted from blood. Subset given: CD45RA+ positively selected. These receptors were taken from a man younger than 45 in good health.

This chain links TRBV9 with TRBJ2-1; 8 positions match TRBD2. CDR3 length: 16 residues. The V segment lost 2 bases and the J segment 6 bases; nucleotides outside the gene matches: 10. Germline assignment: CDR1 SGDLS and CDR2 YYNGEE. This chain's CDR3 is CASSVGSGTEVNEQFF. As DNA, the CDR3 is TGTGCCAGCAGCGTGGGTAGCGGGACTGAAGTCAATGAGCAGTTCTTC.

The chain uses TRBV11-2 and TRBJ2-5; 7 bases match TRBD2. This CDR3 is 14 amino acids long. From germline, CDR1 is SGHAT and CDR2 FQNNGV. The junction had 7 bases not matched to a gene; V was cut back by 5 bases and J by 4 bases. The CDR3 nucleotides read TGTGCCAGCAGCCCTAGGGCTAGCGGAGAGACCCAGTACTTC. This translates into CASSPRASGETQYF.

Only one count was recorded for this clone. The gene calls are TRBV5-1 and TRBJ2-7, with 10 bases lining up with TRBD2. The CDR3 covers 16 residues. J lost 3 bases, V lost 0 bases, and 6 bases had no gene match. Germline V gives CDR1 SGHRS, CDR2 YFSETQ. CDR3 residues: CASSLGTSGTNYEQYF. Here the CDR3 DNA reads TGCGCCAGCAGCTTGGGCACTAGCGGGACAAACTACGAGCAGTACTTC.

This rearrangement joins TRBV5-1 to TRBJ2-2; possibly TRBD1 for D (6 bases). Trimming pared 3 bases from V and 5 bases from J, leaving 26 bases between. Germline V lookup: CDR1 SGHRS, CDR2 YFSETQ. CDR3 length: 19 residues. The CDR3 here is CASSYAGAAVGVGTGELFF. The CDR3 bases are TGCGCCAGCAGCTATGCAGGGGCTGCGGTGGGAGTTGGTACCGGGGAGCTGTTTTTT.

This clone appeared once. The chain carries TRBV21-1 and TRBJ2-1. TRBV21-1 is assigned pseudogene status. This CDR3 has 14 residues. This CDR3 is CASSKLKGYNEQFF. The CDR3 DNA sequence: TGTGCCAGCAGCAAACTTAAGGGCTACAATGAGCAGTTCTTC.

A single count supports this clone. This chain connects TRBV27 to TRBJ2-1; 7 nucleotides agree with TRBD1. Germline V gives CDR1 MNHEY, CDR2 SMNVEV (reference sequence). This CDR3 has 14 amino acids. V was pared by 6 bases and J by 4 bases, with 6 bases of the junction left unmatched. The CDR3 DNA is TGTGCCAGCAGCCCTGGGACAGTTTACAATGAGCAGTTCTTC. Translation: CASSPGTVYNEQFF.